The sequence of this T cell receptor (beta chain) was determined in a study of blood T cell repertoires in COVID-19 (dated by TCRdb to about 2020). Concerning the study at large: Samples from collaborators originated in the United States, Italy and Spain and spanned both the acute and convalescent phases of COVID-19. The prospective study material was composed of cDNA or gDNA derived from T cells, B-cell-depleted T cells, or PBMCs. Subjects who had been exposed to COVID-19, were actively infected with it, or had recovered from it provided the deeply sampled blood TCRbeta repertoires that made up the dataset. A freely available public database, intended as a resource for researchers studying the immune response to SARS-CoV-2, is where the repertoires were released. Samples were obtained from the ongoing ImmuneRACE study (first 160 participants) and from approximately 1,200 subjects provided by 6 global collaborators. A de-identified subject ID, COVID-19 status, age in years and sex were almost always included in the sample metadata. Where available, HLA class I and class II types were taken from metadata supplied by the sample provider and were not determined by assay-based typing.

The investigation overall reported the following: The amount of clinical and demographic metadata varied by source and participant and was provided uncurated.

Points on this clone: The antigen this receptor binds is unknown. The sample holds no much larger clone one base away, and base qualities are not on file.

Whole blood was collected in K2EDTA tubes by collaborating institutions according to the institutions' own protocols. For TCRbeta analysis, collaborators shipped samples as frozen whole blood, isolated PBMCs, or DNA extracted from either of those sample types. TCRbeta CDR3 regions were amplified from genomic DNA by means of the immunoSEQ Assay, a bias-controlled multiplex PCR. On the authors' methods: The number of nucleated cells in each sample was estimated from the amplification of reference gene primers within the assay. To quantify the absolute abundance of each unique TCRbeta CDR3 rearrangement, sequence reads were collapsed and filtered. For each sample, productive Simpson clonality was calculated as the square root of Simpson's diversity index over productive rearrangements. Imported from immuneACCESS, the table was reduced by TCRdb to in-frame sequences with V and J called. These copies leave out some clones; in studies compared against another copy, an unresolved V gene accounts for under half, and the cause of the remainder is not known. The V and J calls and clone size are taken from that table; D and trimming were inferred from the DNA. Here the sample has hundreds of thousands of clones; 65% to 85% occur a single time. The top ten clones comprise 7.5% to 9% of the sample.

The CDR3 runs 18 amino acids, cysteine and phenylalanine included. Only the CDR3 portion is preserved as DNA: 54 bases, with reading frame beginning at the first base. Trimming at the junction amounts to 6 bases on V and 0 bases on J, and the germline ends lie 23 bases apart. The sequence came from a woman over 75 with acute or convalescent COVID-19. The V and J segments used are TRBV23-1 and TRBJ1-1; 6 matching bases give a weak D call of TRBD1. TRBV23-1 belongs to the ORF category, with a function that is uncertain. The sequenced sample was peripheral blood. At the DNA level, the sequence is TGCGCCAGCAGACCAAACCATACGACAGGAATAATGAACACTGAAGCTTTCTTT. This is translated as CASRPNHTTGIMNTEAFF.